Listed below are T cell receptor beta chains from one sample, sequenced in a study of T cell responses to AZD1222 COVID-19 vaccine. Repertoires were generated with immunoSEQ multiplex PCR, while TCRdb's copy carries only in-frame clones and drops some. The table records approximately 100,000 clones, around 94% of them present only once. Sample: peripheral blood, taken on day 0 of AZD1222 vaccination. The source is an adult in good health. The CDR3 runs from the conserved cysteine through the conserved F or W. A D gene is named only where the DNA matches it firmly. For some rows the clone size is stated as once, few or many, or as a class when expanded; others skip it.

size,V,D,J,CDR3,DNA
once,TRBV23-1,-,TRBJ2-4,CASSQSPQDSLAKNIQYF,TGCGCCAGCAGTCAATCTCCCCAGGACAGCCTAGCCAAAAACATTCAGTACTTC
-,TRBV10-2,TRBD1,TRBJ2-2,CASRGQANTGELFF,TGCGCCAGCAGGGGACAGGCTAACACCGGGGAGCTGTTTTTT
-,TRBV29-1,TRBD1,TRBJ2-2,CSVEDLGQGSGELFF,TGCAGCGTTGAAGACCTCGGACAGGGGAGCGGGGAGCTGTTTTTT
-,TRBV5-4,TRBD2,TRBJ2-3,CASSLFLSGRATGTDTQYF,TGTGCCAGCAGCTTGTTCCTATCCGGGAGGGCCACGGGCACAGATACGCAGTATTTT
once,TRBV5-1,-,TRBJ2-1,CASRTDLNNEQFF,TGCGCCAGCAGGACGGACTTGAACAATGAGCAGTTCTTC
-,TRBV5-6,-,TRBJ1-5,CASSLSRWQPAPAQHF,TGTGCCAGCAGCTTGAGTCGGTGGCAGCCAGCTCCGGCCCAGCATTTT
-,TRBV5-3,-,TRBJ1-4,CARSLDRNEKLFF,TGTGCCAGAAGCTTGGATAGGAATGAAAAACTGTTTTTT
once,TRBV7-2,TRBD1,TRBJ1-5,CASSPTGGGQQPQHF,TGTGCCAGCAGCCCTACAGGGGGCGGTCAACAGCCCCAGCATTTT
-,TRBV7-2,-,TRBJ2-7,CASSLVSGSSYEQYF,TGTGCCAGCAGCTTAGTGTCTGGTAGCTCCTACGAGCAGTACTTC
-,TRBV1,-,TRBJ1-1,CTSSQADRANTEAFF,TGCACCAGCAGCCAAGCCGACAGGGCGAACACTGAAGCTTTCTTT
-,TRBV24-1,TRBD2,TRBJ2-1,CATSGGLAGGNYNEQFF,TGTGCCACCAGTGGGGGACTAGCGGGAGGCAATTACAATGAGCAGTTCTTC
-,TRBV27,-,TRBJ2-7,CASRPPGSRSYEQYF,TGTGCCAGCAGACCCCCGGGGTCTCGGTCCTACGAGCAGTACTTC
-,TRBV18,-,TRBJ1-3,CASSRLRAATGNTIYF,TGTGCCAGCTCACGACTGCGGGCAGCAACTGGAAACACCATATATTTT
-,TRBV5-1,TRBD2,TRBJ2-1,CASSYTTLAGGGNEQFF,TGCGCCAGCAGCTACACAACTCTAGCGGGAGGCGGCAATGAGCAGTTCTTC
-,TRBV7-3,-,TRBJ2-3,CASSSQDTDTQYF,TGTGCCAGCAGCTCTCAGGACACAGATACGCAGTATTTT
-,TRBV2,-,TRBJ1-2,CASSNSPNYGYTF,TGTGCCAGCAGCAACAGCCCTAACTATGGCTACACCTTC
-,TRBV19,-,TRBJ1-2,CASTWGGRNYGYTF,TGTGCCAGTACTTGGGGGGGCCGGAACTATGGCTACACCTTC
once,TRBV2,-,TRBJ1-1,CASLGKGGETEAFF,TGTGCCAGCCTCGGTAAGGGCGGAGAAACTGAAGCTTTCTTT
once,TRBV20-1,TRBD1,TRBJ2-2,CSASGQGDTGELFF,TGCAGTGCTAGTGGGCAGGGGGACACCGGGGAGCTGTTTTTT
-,TRBV10-3,TRBD1,TRBJ1-2,CAISGQAGPSGYTF,TGTGCCATCAGCGGACAGGCTGGCCCTAGTGGCTACACCTTC
-,TRBV2,-,TRBJ1-1,CAGKSGTRAYEAFF,TGTGCCGGAAAGTCAGGGACGCGAGCCTATGAAGCTTTCTTT
-,TRBV30,-,TRBJ2-1,CAWSVSGYNEQFF,TGTGCCTGGAGTGTATCAGGTTACAATGAGCAGTTCTTC
-,TRBV7-3,TRBD2,TRBJ2-7,CASSSKLTSGRAYEQYF,TGTGCCAGCAGCTCCAAACTGACTAGCGGGCGAGCCTACGAGCAGTACTTC
-,TRBV3-1/TRBV3-2,-,TRBJ2-4,CASKGSLKNIQYF,TGTGCCAGCAAGGGTAGCCTCAAAAACATTCAGTACTTC
-,TRBV28,TRBD1,TRBJ2-5,CASSSSGGMETQYF,TGTGCCAGCAGTTCCTCAGGGGGAATGGAGACCCAGTACTTC
-,TRBV19,-,TRBJ2-2,CASKSGELFF,TGTGCCAGTAAGAGCGGGGAGCTGTTTTTT
-,TRBV5-1,-,TRBJ2-1,CASSLDPLSNEQFF,TGCGCCAGCAGTCTGGACCCCCTTTCCAATGAGCAGTTCTTC
-,TRBV3-1/TRBV3-2,-,TRBJ2-7,CASSQDRSLLNVYEQYF,TGTGCCAGCAGCCAAGACCGTTCCCTTCTAAATGTCTACGAGCAGTACTTC
-,TRBV7-2,-,TRBJ1-2,CASSLGGSPANYGYTF,TGTGCCAGCAGCTTAGGAGGGTCGCCAGCTAACTATGGCTACACCTTC
-,TRBV11-2,-,TRBJ2-1,CASSAKLANEQFF,TGTGCCAGCAGCGCGAAGTTGGCCAATGAGCAGTTCTTC
once,TRBV7-3,-,TRBJ1-1,CASSKEAGRTEAFF,TGTGCCAGCAGCAAAGAGGCAGGGAGGACTGAAGCTTTCTTT
-,TRBV4-1,-,TRBJ1-2,CASSQSTNYGYTF,TGCGCCAGCAGCCAGAGCACTAACTATGGCTACACCTTC
-,TRBV30,TRBD2,TRBJ2-1,CAWREFGLAGEVGQFF,TGTGCCTGGAGAGAGTTCGGACTAGCGGGAGAGGTGGGGCAGTTCTTC
-,TRBV6-5,TRBD2,TRBJ2-3,CASSYSTSFEDTQYF,TGTGCCAGCAGTTACTCGACTAGCTTCGAGGATACGCAGTATTTT
-,TRBV6-5,-,TRBJ1-2,CASSYLDRNYGYTF,TGTGCCAGCAGTTACTTGGACAGAAACTATGGCTACACCTTC
-,TRBV5-6,-,TRBJ1-1,CASTLPSQGTAFF,TGTGCCAGCACCCTGCCATCACAGGGAACCGCTTTCTTT
-,TRBV7-6,-,TRBJ2-7,CASSTSNGQNYEQYF,TGTGCCAGCAGCACATCTAACGGCCAGAACTACGAGCAGTACTTC
-,TRBV13,TRBD2,TRBJ2-3,CASSRTSGGEDTQYF,TGTGCCAGCAGCCGGACTAGCGGGGGGGAAGATACGCAGTATTTT
-,TRBV5-6,-,TRBJ2-3,CASSLAATIPGADTQYF,TGTGCCAGCAGCTTGGCCGCGACCATTCCCGGGGCAGATACGCAGTATTTT
-,TRBV27,-,TRBJ2-2,CAARGVDTGELFF,TGTGCCGCTCGGGGTGTGGACACCGGGGAGCTGTTTTTT
once,TRBV25-1,-,TRBJ1-5,CASSHVTGYNQPQHF,TGTGCCAGCAGTCACGTCACAGGGTACAATCAGCCCCAGCATTTT
few,TRBV5-4,TRBD1,TRBJ2-7,CASSRTGPYEQYF,TGTGCCAGCAGCAGGACAGGGCCCTACGAGCAGTACTTC
-,TRBV19,-,TRBJ1-2,CASSPYTSNYGYTF,TGTGCCAGTAGTCCCTACACCTCTAACTATGGCTACACCTTC
-,TRBV5-6,-,TRBJ2-3,CASTGRVRLSPSDTQYF,TGTGCCAGCACCGGTCGGGTTCGGCTATCCCCTTCGGATACGCAGTATTTT
-,TRBV6-2/TRBV6-3,TRBD2,TRBJ2-1,CASSYSMQWSSGLMKQFF,TGTGCCAGCAGTTACTCGATGCAATGGTCTAGCGGGTTAATGAAGCAGTTCTTC